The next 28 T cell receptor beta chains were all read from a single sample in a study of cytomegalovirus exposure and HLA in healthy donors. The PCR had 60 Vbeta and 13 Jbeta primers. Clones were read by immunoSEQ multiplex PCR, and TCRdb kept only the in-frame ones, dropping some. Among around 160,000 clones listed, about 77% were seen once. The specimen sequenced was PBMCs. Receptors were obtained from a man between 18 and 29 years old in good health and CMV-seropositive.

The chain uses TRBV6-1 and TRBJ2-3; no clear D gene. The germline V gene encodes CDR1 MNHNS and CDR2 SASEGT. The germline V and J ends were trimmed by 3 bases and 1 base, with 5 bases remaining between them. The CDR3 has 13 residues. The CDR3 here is CASSDRGTDTQYF. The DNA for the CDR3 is TGTGCCAGCAGTGACCGGGGCACAGATACGCAGTATTTT.

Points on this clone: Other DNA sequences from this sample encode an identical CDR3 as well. In DNA form, the CDR3 reads TGTGCCAGCAGCTCCACCTACAATGAGCAGTTCTTC. Amino acid sequence: CASSSTYNEQFF. The J gene is TRBJ2-1, the V gene TRBV7-9, with unresolved D. The CDR3 is 12 amino acids. With 4 bases removed from V and 2 bases from J, the gap between germline ends came to 3 bases. CDR1 is SEHNR and CDR2 is FQNEAQ in the germline V gene (reference sequence). The full variable domain, its missing parts supplied by reference TRBV7-9 and TRBJ2-1, is DTGVSQNPRHKITKRGQNVTFRCDPISEHNRLYWYRQTLGQGPEFLTYFQNEAQLEKSRLLSDRFSAERPKGSFSTLEIQRTEQGDSAMYLCASSSTYNEQFFGPGTRLTVL.

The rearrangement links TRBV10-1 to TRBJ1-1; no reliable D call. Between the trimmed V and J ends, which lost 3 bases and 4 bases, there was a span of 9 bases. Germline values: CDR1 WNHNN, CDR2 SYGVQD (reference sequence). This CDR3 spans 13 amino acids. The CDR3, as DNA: TGCGCCAGCAGTGACCCGACGGGCACTGAAGCTTTCTTT. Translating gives CASSDPTGTEAFF.

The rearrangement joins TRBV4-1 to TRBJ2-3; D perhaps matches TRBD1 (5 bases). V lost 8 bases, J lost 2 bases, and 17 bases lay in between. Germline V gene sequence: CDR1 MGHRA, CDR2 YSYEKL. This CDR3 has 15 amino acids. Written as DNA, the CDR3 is TGCGCCAGCCACCAAGGGGTAGGGGTCACAGATACGCAGTATTTT. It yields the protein CASHQGVGVTDTQYF.

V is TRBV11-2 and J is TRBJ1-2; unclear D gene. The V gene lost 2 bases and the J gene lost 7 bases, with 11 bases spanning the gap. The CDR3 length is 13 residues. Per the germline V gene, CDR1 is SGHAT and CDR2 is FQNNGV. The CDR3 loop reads CASSLKEGPGYTF. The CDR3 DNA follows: TGTGCCAGCAGCTTAAAGGAGGGTCCTGGCTACACCTTC.

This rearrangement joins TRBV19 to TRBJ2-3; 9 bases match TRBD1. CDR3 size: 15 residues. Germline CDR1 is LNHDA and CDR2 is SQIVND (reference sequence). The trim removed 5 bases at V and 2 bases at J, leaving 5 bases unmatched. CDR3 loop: CASSLRTGATDTQYF. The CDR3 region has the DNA TGTGCCAGTAGTTTACGGACAGGGGCCACAGATACGCAGTATTTT.

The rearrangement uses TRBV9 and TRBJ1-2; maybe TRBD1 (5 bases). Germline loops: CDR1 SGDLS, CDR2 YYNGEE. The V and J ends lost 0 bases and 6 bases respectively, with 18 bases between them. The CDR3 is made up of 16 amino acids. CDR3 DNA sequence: TGTGCCAGCAGCGTAGTGGCGGGGCCACGCGCGGATGGCTACACCTTC. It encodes CASSVVAGPRADGYTF.

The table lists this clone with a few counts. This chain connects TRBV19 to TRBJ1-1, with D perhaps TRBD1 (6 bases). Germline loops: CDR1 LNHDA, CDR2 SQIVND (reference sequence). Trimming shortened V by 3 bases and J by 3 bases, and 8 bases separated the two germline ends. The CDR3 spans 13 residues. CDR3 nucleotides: TGTGCCAGTAGTATCAGGGGAGACACTGAAGCTTTCTTT. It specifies CASSIRGDTEAFF.

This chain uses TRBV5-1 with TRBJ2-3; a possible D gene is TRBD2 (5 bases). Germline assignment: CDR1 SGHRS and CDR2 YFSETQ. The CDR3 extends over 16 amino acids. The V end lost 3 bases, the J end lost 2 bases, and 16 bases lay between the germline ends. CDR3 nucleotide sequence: TGCGCCAGCAGCTGGGGTACTAGTGGGGACACAGATACGCAGTATTTT. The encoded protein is CASSWGTSGDTDTQYF.

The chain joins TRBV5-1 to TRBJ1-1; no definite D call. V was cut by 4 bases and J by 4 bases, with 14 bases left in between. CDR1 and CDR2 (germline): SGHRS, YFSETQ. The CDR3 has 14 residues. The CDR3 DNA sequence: TGCGCCAGCAGCCCCGGGAGGGAGGGCACTGAAGCTTTCTTT. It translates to CASSPGREGTEAFF.

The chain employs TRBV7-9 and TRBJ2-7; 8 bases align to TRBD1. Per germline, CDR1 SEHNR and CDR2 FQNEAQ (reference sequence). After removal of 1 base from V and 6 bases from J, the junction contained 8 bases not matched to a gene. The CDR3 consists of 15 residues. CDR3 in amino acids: CASSLVTGEWGEQYF. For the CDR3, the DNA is TGTGCCAGCAGCTTAGTGACAGGGGAATGGGGCGAGCAGTACTTC.

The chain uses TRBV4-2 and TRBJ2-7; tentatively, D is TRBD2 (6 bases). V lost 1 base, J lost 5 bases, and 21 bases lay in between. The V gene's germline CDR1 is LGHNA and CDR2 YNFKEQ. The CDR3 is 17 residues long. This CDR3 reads CASSQVGAGVRSNEQYF. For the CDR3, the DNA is TGTGCCAGCAGCCAAGTCGGAGCGGGCGTACGTTCAAACGAGCAGTACTTC.

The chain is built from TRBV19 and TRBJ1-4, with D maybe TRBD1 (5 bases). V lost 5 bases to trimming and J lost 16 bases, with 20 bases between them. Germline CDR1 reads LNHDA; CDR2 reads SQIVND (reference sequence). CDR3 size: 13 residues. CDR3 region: CASSSVYAGLQFF. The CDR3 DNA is TGTGCCAGTAGTTCCGTGTATGCAGGGTTGCAGTTTTTT.

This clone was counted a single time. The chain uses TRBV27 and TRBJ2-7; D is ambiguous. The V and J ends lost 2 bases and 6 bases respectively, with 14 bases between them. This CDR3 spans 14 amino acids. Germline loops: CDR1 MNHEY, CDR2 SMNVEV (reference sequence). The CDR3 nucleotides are TGTGCCAGCAGTTTAGGTCAGAGTTGGAGCGAGCAGTACTTC. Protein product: CASSLGQSWSEQYF.

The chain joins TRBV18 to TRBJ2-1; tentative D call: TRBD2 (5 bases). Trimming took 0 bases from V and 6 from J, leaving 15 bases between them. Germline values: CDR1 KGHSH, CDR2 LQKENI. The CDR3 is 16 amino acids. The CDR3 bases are TGTGCCAGCTCACCACCGAGGCCCCTCAGCGGCAATGAGCAGTTCTTC. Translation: CASSPPRPLSGNEQFF.

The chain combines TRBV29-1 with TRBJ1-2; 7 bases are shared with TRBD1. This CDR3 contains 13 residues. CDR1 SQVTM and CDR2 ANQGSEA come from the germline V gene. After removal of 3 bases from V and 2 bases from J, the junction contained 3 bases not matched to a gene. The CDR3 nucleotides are TGCAGCGTTGAGGGACAGCTAAACTATGGCTACACCTTC. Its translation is CSVEGQLNYGYTF.

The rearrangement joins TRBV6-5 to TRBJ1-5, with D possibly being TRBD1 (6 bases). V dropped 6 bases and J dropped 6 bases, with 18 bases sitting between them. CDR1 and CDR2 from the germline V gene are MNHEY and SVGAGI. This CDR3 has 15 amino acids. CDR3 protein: CASSSVDGGRQPQHF. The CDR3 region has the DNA TGTGCCAGCAGCTCCGTGGACGGGGGGCGTCAGCCCCAGCATTTT.

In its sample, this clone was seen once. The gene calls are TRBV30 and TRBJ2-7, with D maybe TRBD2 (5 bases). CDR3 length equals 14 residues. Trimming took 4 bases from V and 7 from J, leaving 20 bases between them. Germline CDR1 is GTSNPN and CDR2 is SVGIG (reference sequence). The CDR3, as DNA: TGTGCCTGGAAACGACCGGGAACTACGATGGAGCAGTACTTC. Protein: CAWKRPGTTMEQYF.

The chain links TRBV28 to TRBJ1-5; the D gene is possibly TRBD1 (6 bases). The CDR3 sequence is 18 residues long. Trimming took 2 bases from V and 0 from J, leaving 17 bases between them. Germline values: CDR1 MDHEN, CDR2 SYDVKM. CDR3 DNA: TGTGCCAGCAGTTTAGGGGGGGCCAGGGGCTATAGCAATCAGCCCCAGCATTTT. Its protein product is CASSLGGARGYSNQPQHF.

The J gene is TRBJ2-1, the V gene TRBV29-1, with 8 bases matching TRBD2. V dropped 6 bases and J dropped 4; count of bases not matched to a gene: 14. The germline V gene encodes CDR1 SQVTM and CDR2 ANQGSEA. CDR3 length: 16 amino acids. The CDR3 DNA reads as TGCAGCGTGGGGAGCGGGACTAGTGGGGGTTACAATGAGCAGTTCTTC. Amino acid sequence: CSVGSGTSGGYNEQFF.

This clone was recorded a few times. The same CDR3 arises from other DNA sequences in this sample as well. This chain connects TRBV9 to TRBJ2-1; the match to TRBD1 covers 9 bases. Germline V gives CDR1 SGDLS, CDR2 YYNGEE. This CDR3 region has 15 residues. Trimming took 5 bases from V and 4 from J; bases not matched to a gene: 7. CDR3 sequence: CASRPDRGPYNEQFF. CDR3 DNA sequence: TGTGCCAGCAGACCGGACAGGGGACCATACAATGAGCAGTTCTTC.

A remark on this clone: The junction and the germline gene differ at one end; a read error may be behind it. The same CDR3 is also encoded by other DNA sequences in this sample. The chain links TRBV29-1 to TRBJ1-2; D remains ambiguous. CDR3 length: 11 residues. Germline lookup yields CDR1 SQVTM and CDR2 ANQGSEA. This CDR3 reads CSVATNYGYTF. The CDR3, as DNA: TGCAGCGTCGCCACAAACTACGGCTACACCTTC.

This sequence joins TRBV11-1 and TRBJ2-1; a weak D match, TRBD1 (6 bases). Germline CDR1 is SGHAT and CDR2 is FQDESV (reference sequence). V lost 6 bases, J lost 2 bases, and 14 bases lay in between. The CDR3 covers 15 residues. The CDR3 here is CASRNGQSTYNEQFF. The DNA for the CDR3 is TGTGCCAGCAGGAACGGACAGTCTACCTACAATGAGCAGTTCTTC.

CDR3 in amino acids: CASSFSGTSEDNEQFF. In DNA, the CDR3 is TGCGCCAGCAGTTTTTCCGGGACTAGCGAAGACAATGAGCAGTTCTTC. The rearrangement uses TRBV10-2 and TRBJ2-1; 10 bases match TRBD2. This CDR3 is 16 amino acids long. The germline V gene has CDR1 WSHSY and CDR2 SAAADI. Germline trimming cut 5 bases from V and 5 bases from J; bases unmatched to any gene: 9.

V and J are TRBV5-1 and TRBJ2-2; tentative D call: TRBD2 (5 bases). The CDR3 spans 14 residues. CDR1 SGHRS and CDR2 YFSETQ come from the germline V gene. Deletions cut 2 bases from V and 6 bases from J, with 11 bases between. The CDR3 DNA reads TGCGCCAGCAGCTTACTCACTAGTCCCGGGGAGCTGTTTTTT. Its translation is CASSLLTSPGELFF.

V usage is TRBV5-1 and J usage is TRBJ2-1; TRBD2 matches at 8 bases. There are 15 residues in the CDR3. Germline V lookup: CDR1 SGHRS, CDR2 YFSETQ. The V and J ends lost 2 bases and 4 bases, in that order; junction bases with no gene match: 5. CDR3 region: CASSFGAGGYNEQFF. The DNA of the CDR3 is TGCGCCAGCAGCTTTGGTGCGGGAGGATACAATGAGCAGTTCTTC.

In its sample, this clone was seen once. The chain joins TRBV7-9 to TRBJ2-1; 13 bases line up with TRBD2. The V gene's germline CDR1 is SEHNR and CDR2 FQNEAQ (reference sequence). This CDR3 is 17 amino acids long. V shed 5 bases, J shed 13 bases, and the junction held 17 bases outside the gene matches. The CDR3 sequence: CASSRPFGTSGTGPQFF. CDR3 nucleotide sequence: TGTGCCAGCAGCCGACCCTTCGGGACTAGCGGGACGGGACCTCAGTTCTTC.

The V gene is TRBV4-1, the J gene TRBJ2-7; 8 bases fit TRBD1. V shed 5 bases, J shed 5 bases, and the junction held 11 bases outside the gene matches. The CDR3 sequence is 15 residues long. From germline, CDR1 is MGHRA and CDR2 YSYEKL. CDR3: CASSTIGPGGDEQYF. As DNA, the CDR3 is TGCGCCAGCAGCACCATTGGACCAGGGGGCGACGAGCAGTACTTC.